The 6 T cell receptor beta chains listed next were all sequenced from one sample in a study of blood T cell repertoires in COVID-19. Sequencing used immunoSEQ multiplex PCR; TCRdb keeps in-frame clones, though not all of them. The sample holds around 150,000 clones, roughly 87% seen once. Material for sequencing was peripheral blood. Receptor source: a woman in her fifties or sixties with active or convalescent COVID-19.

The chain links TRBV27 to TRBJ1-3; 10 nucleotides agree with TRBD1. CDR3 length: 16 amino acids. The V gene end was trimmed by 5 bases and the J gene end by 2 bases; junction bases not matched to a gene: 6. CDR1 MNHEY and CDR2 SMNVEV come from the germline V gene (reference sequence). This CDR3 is CASSPRGQGTGNTIYF. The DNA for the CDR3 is TGTGCCAGCAGTCCGAGGGGACAGGGGACTGGAAACACCATATATTTT.

CDR3 sequence: CAWTRDRSNYGYTF. DNA for the CDR3: TGTGCCTGGACCAGGGACAGATCTAACTATGGCTACACCTTC. This rearrangement joins TRBV30 to TRBJ1-2; TRBD1 aligns across 7 bases. CDR1 GTSNPN and CDR2 SVGIG come from the germline V gene (reference sequence). The CDR3 spans 14 residues. J gave up 0 bases and V 4 bases, and 5 bases lay outside the gene matches.

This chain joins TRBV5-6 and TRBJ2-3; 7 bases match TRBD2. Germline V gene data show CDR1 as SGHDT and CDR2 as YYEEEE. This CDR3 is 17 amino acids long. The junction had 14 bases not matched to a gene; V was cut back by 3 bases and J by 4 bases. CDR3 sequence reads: CASSYDFASGASDTQYF. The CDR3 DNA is TGTGCCAGCAGCTACGACTTTGCCAGCGGGGCGTCAGATACGCAGTATTTT.

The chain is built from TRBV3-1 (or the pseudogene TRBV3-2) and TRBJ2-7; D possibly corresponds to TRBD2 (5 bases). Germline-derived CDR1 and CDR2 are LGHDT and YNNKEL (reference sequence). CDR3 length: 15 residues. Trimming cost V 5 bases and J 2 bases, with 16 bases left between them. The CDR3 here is CASSARGSAAYEQYF. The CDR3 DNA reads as TGTGCCAGCAGCGCCCGAGGGAGCGCGGCCTACGAGCAGTACTTC.

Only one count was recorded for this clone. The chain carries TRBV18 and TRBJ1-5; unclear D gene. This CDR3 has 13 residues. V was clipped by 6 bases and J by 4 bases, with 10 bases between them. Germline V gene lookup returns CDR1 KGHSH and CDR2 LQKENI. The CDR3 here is CASSREENQPQHF. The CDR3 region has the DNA TGTGCCAGCTCGCGTGAGGAGAATCAGCCCCAGCATTTT.

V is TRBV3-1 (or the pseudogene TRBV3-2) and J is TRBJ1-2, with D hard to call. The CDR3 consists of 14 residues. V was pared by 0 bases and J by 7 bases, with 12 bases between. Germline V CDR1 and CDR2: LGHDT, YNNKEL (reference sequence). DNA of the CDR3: TGTGCCAGCAGCCAAGATCTAAACGGGGTTGGCTACACCTTC. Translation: CASSQDLNGVGYTF.